Each of the 13 T cell receptor beta chains below was sequenced from the same sample in a study of CD8+CD57+ T cells in acquired aplastic anemia. The template used for profiling TCR beta VDJ and CDR3 was genomic DNA. TCRdb processed the reads anew with MiXCR; each CDR3 protein has one entry. The data show 300,000 or so distinct CDR3 sequences, approximately 56% seen once. Input material: sorted CD4+, CD8+, or CD8+CD57+ T cells (not recorded which) from PBMCs. Every receptor here comes from a human donor with severe aplastic anemia or a healthy control (not recorded which).

The V and J genes are TRBV5-1 and TRBJ2-1, with D uncertain. The CDR3 contains 13 residues. Germline loops: CDR1 SGHRS, CDR2 YFSETQ. V lost 0 bases and J 6 bases, leaving 7 bases between the germline ends. CDR3 protein: CASSLETFNEQFF. The CDR3 DNA is TGCGCCAGCAGCTTGGAGACGTTCAATGAGCAGTTCTTC.

The chain joins TRBV2 to TRBJ1-5; no clear D gene. CDR1 is SNHLY, CDR2 FYNNEI, per germline. The ends were cut back, 6 bases at V and 5 bases at J, with 11 bases in the middle. The CDR3 sequence is 13 residues long. The CDR3 spells CASSVDSDQPQHF. CDR3 sequence (DNA): TGTGCCAGCAGCGTAGATTCGGATCAGCCCCAGCATTTT. Full variable domain (remainder filled in from reference TRBV2 and TRBJ1-5): EPEVTQTPSHQVTQMGQEVILRCVPISNHLYFYWYRQILGQKVEFLVSFYNNEISEKSEIFDDQFSVERPDGSNFTLKIRSTKLEDSAMYFCASSVDSDQPQHFGDGTRLSIL.

This clonotype has at least ten counts. The chain links TRBV9 to TRBJ1-1; 7 positions match TRBD1. The CDR3 is 15 amino acids. Germline V gene data show CDR1 as SGDLS and CDR2 as YYNGEE. With V trimmed by 2 bases and J by 3 bases, 7 bases remained unmatched. The CDR3, as DNA: TGTGCCAGCAGCGTTAAGACAGGGTTTGACACTGAAGCTTTCTTT. Its translation: CASSVKTGFDTEAFF.

The chain combines TRBV7-9 with TRBJ2-1; D is perhaps TRBD1 (6 bases). CDR3 length: 16 residues. Per germline, CDR1 SEHNR and CDR2 FQNEAQ (reference sequence). The V end was cut by 3 bases, the J end by 2 bases, with 14 bases between. The CDR3 region has the DNA TGTGCCAGCAGCTTCGCTAGGGACACACCCTACAATGAGCAGTTCTTC. It specifies CASSFARDTPYNEQFF.

The rearrangement links TRBV7-8 to TRBJ1-5; no firm D call. Germline-derived CDR1 and CDR2 are SGHVS and FQNEAQ. Trimming took 1 base from V and 1 from J, leaving 5 bases between them. The CDR3 length is 14 residues. DNA of the CDR3: TGTGCCAGCAGCTTAGAGGCCAGCAATCAGCCCCAGCATTTT. It codes for CASSLEASNQPQHF.

The J gene is TRBJ2-7, the V gene TRBV11-3, with 7 bases lining up with TRBD1. The ends lost 1 base at V and 5 bases at J; junction bases unmatched: 8. The germline V gene encodes CDR1 SGHNT and CDR2 YENEEA. The CDR3 totals 15 residues. The chain's CDR3 is CASSLGATGRHEQYF. CDR3 coding DNA: TGTGCCAGCAGCTTAGGAGCGACAGGGCGCCACGAGCAGTACTTC.

This clonotype came up many times. Here the CDR3 reads CASSFMSGANEQFF. CDR3 DNA sequence: TGTGCCAGCAGTTTTATGTCGGGGGCAAATGAGCAGTTCTTC. The gene calls are TRBV28 and TRBJ2-1; D could derive from TRBD1 or TRBD2 (6 bases each). V dropped 3 bases and J dropped 7 bases, with 13 bases sitting between them. Per germline, CDR1 MDHEN and CDR2 SYDVKM. The CDR3 extends over 14 amino acids.

This chain joins TRBV19 and TRBJ1-1; D remains ambiguous. The length of the CDR3 is 13 residues. The germline V and J ends were trimmed by 7 bases and 0 bases, with 9 bases remaining between them. The germline V gene encodes CDR1 LNHDA and CDR2 SQIVND (reference sequence). The CDR3, as DNA: TGTGCCAGTAACGCAGGATTGAACACTGAAGCTTTCTTT. It yields the protein CASNAGLNTEAFF.

The CDR3 DNA reads TGCAGTGCCAGGACTAGCGGGGGGAGGGAGACCCAGTACTTC. Amino acid sequence: CSARTSGGRETQYF. The genes are TRBV20-1 and TRBJ2-5, with 14 bases aligning to TRBD2. The CDR3 runs to 14 residues. Germline V gene sequence: CDR1 DFQATT, CDR2 SNEGSKA (reference sequence). J was trimmed by 5 bases and V by 6 bases; bases with no gene match: 5.

V and J are TRBV7-9 and TRBJ2-3, with 7 bases aligning to TRBD2. V was clipped by 5 bases and J by 1 base; unmatched bases: 6. From germline, CDR1 is SEHNR and CDR2 FQNEAQ (reference sequence). The CDR3 consists of 15 residues. The CDR3 loop is CASSRGGIGTDTQYF. The DNA for the CDR3 is TGTGCCAGCAGCCGGGGAGGGATCGGCACAGATACGCAGTATTTT.

This clonotype was seen more than once but under ten times. V and J are TRBV2 and TRBJ2-5; no clear D gene. CDR3 length: 13 residues. Germline values: CDR1 SNHLY, CDR2 FYNNEI. Trimming took 1 base from V and 7 from J, leaving 10 bases between them. This CDR3 reads CASSEEGFGTQYF. CDR3 coding DNA: TGTGCCAGCAGTGAAGAGGGATTCGGGACCCAGTACTTC. Based on the CDR3 plus reference TRBV2 and TRBJ2-5, the full variable domain is EPEVTQTPSHQVTQMGQEVILRCVPISNHLYFYWYRQILGQKVEFLVSFYNNEISEKSEIFDDQFSVERPDGSNFTLKIRSTKLEDSAMYFCASSEEGFGTQYFGPGTRLLVL.

This clonotype was counted many times. The genes are TRBV20-1 and TRBJ1-1; 11 nucleotides match TRBD1. This CDR3 is 13 amino acids long. Looked up from germline, CDR1 is DFQATT and CDR2 is SNEGSKA (reference sequence). The ends lost 2 bases at V and 10 bases at J; junction bases unmatched: 6. DNA for the CDR3: TGCAGTGCTAGACCCGGGACAGGGGGGCGAGCTTTCTTT. Its translation: CSARPGTGGRAFF.

This clonotype has a handful of counts. The chain recombines TRBV2 with TRBJ2-7, with a tentative D call TRBD1 (6 bases). V gave up 6 bases and J gave up 2 bases, with 14 bases separating them. This CDR3 has 14 residues. Germline CDR1 reads SNHLY; CDR2 reads FYNNEI. The CDR3 DNA follows: TGTGCCAGCAGAACCAGGGGAGTCACCTACGAGCAGTACTTC. The encoded protein is CASRTRGVTYEQYF.